These 12 T cell receptor beta chains came from one sample sequenced in a study of T cell changes during pregnancy in multiple sclerosis. Measured with immunoSEQ multiplex PCR; TCRdb has only the in-frame clones, and not every one. This sample has over 90,000 clones; approximately 90% occur once, and the top ten carry around 0.92%. The sequencing here drew on peripheral blood, taken after pregnancy. All receptors come from a female donor with multiple sclerosis, enrolled in a pregnancy study.

This chain connects TRBV7-9 to TRBJ1-1; a weak D match, TRBD1 (5 bases). Germline V CDR1 and CDR2: SEHNR, FQNEAQ (reference sequence). Trimming took 3 bases from V and 6 from J, leaving 11 bases between them. The CDR3 is 13 amino acids. In DNA form, the CDR3 reads TGTGCCAGCAGCTTCGAAGGGGTCCCTGAAGCTTTCTTT. Translating gives CASSFEGVPEAFF.

V gene TRBV5-8 combines with J gene TRBJ1-1, with D uncertain. CDR3 size: 13 residues. Trimming removed 0 bases from V and 3 bases from J, with 6 bases in between. The germline gives CDR1 SGHTS, CDR2 YDEGEE. Here the CDR3 DNA reads TGTGCCAGCAGCTTGGACACCTACACTGAAGCTTTCTTT. This translates into CASSLDTYTEAFF.

This clone showed up just a few times. The chain recombines TRBV4-3 with TRBJ2-7; 9 nucleotides agree with TRBD2. The J segment lost 1 base and the V segment lost 0 bases, leaving 10 bases of the junction unmatched. Germline V gene sequence: CDR1 LGHNA, CDR2 YSLEER. The length of the CDR3 is 18 residues. As DNA, the CDR3 is TGCGCCAGCAGCCAAGATAGGACTAGCGATTTGAGTTCCTACGAGCAGTACTTC. Protein product: CASSQDRTSDLSSYEQYF.

V is TRBV29-1 and J is TRBJ2-2; 12 bases line up with TRBD2. Germline CDR1 and CDR2: SQVTM and ANQGSEA. This CDR3 is 13 amino acids long. J was trimmed by 9 bases and V by 7 bases; bases with no gene match: 6. The CDR3, as DNA: TGCAGCGCCTCACTAGCGGGAGGCAGGGAGCTGTTTTTT. Protein: CSASLAGGRELFF.

This clone was seen only once. This chain joins TRBV2 and TRBJ2-3; D unclear. The length of the CDR3 is 14 residues. Germline CDR1 SNHLY, CDR2 FYNNEI. Trimming cost V 6 bases and J 1 base, with 11 bases left between them. CDR3 loop: CASSPQTGTDTQYF. CDR3 coding DNA: TGTGCCAGCAGCCCCCAGACTGGCACAGATACGCAGTATTTT.

The DNA of the CDR3 is TGTGCCAACCGCGCCCACAGGGCTCGGGGCTATGGCTACACCTTC. The encoded protein is CANRAHRARGYGYTF. This chain connects TRBV27 to TRBJ1-2, with TRBD1 as a possible D gene (6 bases). The germline V and J ends were trimmed by 10 bases and 4 bases, with 22 bases remaining between them. Germline V gene lookup returns CDR1 MNHEY and CDR2 SMNVEV (reference sequence). The CDR3 contains 15 residues.

The chain uses TRBV6-6 and TRBJ1-3, with no clear D. Germline CDR1 MNHNY, CDR2 SVGAGI (reference sequence). The CDR3 covers 15 residues. The V and J ends lost 0 bases and 0 bases respectively, with 6 bases between them. The CDR3 loop reads CASSYSRVSGNTIYF. The DNA of the CDR3 is TGTGCCAGCAGTTACTCTCGGGTCTCTGGAAACACCATATATTTT.

The gene calls are TRBV6-1 and TRBJ2-7; 8 nucleotides match TRBD2. This CDR3 region has 14 residues. V was clipped by 10 bases and J by 2 bases; unmatched bases: 10. Germline CDR1 and CDR2: MNHNS and SASEGT. The CDR3 protein is CATIPGTRAYEQYF. CDR3 bases: TGTGCCACCATTCCCGGGACTAGAGCCTACGAGCAGTACTTC.

V usage is TRBV5-1 and J usage is TRBJ2-3; 10 positions agree with TRBD2. CDR1 and CDR2 (germline): SGHRS, YFSETQ. With V trimmed by 4 bases and J by 0 bases, 11 bases remained unmatched. CDR3 length: 18 residues. The CDR3 DNA follows: TGCGCCAGCAGCCCTCCGGAAACTAGCGGGGTTAGCACAGATACGCAGTATTTT. This codes for CASSPPETSGVSTDTQYF.

This chain joins TRBV16 and TRBJ2-3, with a possible D match to TRBD2 (6 bases). Germline-derived CDR1 and CDR2 are KGHSY and FQNENV. The germline V and J ends were trimmed by 5 bases and 4 bases, with 10 bases remaining between them. The CDR3 contains 13 residues. The CDR3 loop reads CASSFPGADTQYF. In nucleotides, the CDR3 is TGTGCCAGCAGCTTTCCGGGGGCAGATACGCAGTATTTT.

The J gene is TRBJ1-1, the V gene TRBV4-1; 8 bases agree with TRBD1. Per germline, CDR1 MGHRA and CDR2 YSYEKL. There are 17 residues in the CDR3. V was pared by 1 base and J by 6 bases, with 13 bases of the junction left unmatched. For the CDR3, the DNA is TGCGCCAGCAGCCAAGTGGGGAGTTGGGGACAGGACGCTGAAGCTTTCTTT. Protein: CASSQVGSWGQDAEAFF.

This sequence joins TRBV6-1 and TRBJ2-3, with 7 bases aligning to TRBD1. V dropped 4 bases and J dropped 6; count of bases not matched to a gene: 13. CDR3 size: 16 residues. Germline V gives CDR1 MNHNS, CDR2 SASEGT. The CDR3 here is CASSARGGARTDTQYF. The CDR3 nucleotides read TGTGCCAGCAGTGCGAGAGGGGGCGCACGGACGGATACGCAGTATTTT.